This T cell receptor (beta chain) was recovered during a study of CD8+ T cells in alopecia areata. Whole-study results and caveats: Higher clonality than in normal scalp was seen in lesional scalp, especially alopecia totalis/universalis. Relative to mice, TCR sharing across patients was less clear, a difference possibly HLA-related.

After removal of 6 bases from V and 1 base from J, the junction contained 5 bases not matched to a gene. Per germline, CDR1 SNHLY and CDR2 FYNNEI. The CDR3 has 14 amino acids. A FACSAria was used to sort CD4+ and CD8+ T cells. These cells came from PBMCs. The authors extracted RNA and reverse transcribed it into cDNA as the sequencing template. The protocol was immunoSEQ multiplex PCR, while the TCRdb copy is restricted to in-frame clones and leaves out a portion. This sample has 150,000 to 200,000 clones, with 50% to 60% found just once. About this clone: Its antigen is not known.

Material: CD4+ T cells sorted from blood, obtained at week 0. This chain connects TRBV2 to TRBJ2-7; 8 positions match TRBD2. The sequence came from a human donor with alopecia areata. The CDR3 sequence: CASSRLAPSYEQYF. The CDR3 DNA is TGTGCCAGCAGCCGACTAGCGCCTTCCTACGAGCAGTACTTC.